Listed below are T cell receptor beta chains from one sample, sequenced in a study of cytomegalovirus exposure and HLA in healthy donors. The protocol was immunoSEQ multiplex PCR, while the TCRdb copy is restricted to in-frame clones and leaves out a portion. In total, the table holds around 76,000 clones. Sequencing was performed on PBMCs. These receptors all come from a boy between 10 and 17 years old in good health and CMV-seronegative. Each CDR3 is given with its conserved first and last residue. The D gene is left open where the match is weak.

>-|16|TRBV15|TRBJ1-2
TGTGCCACCAGCAGAGATTTCGCGGGAGGGGTTGGAGGCTACACCTTC
CATSRDFAGGVGGYTF
>TRBD1|14|TRBV4-1|TRBJ1-4
TGCGCCAGCAGCCAACGGGACAGGGATGAAAAACTGTTTTTT
CASSQRDRDEKLFF
>-|15|TRBV18|TRBJ2-7
TGTGCCAGCTCACCAGCGACGGGGGTGGGGAACGAGCAGTACTTC
CASSPATGVGNEQYF
>-|17|TRBV6-4|TRBJ2-6
TGTGCCAGCAGTCCATGGGCCATCGACTCTGGGGCCAACGTCCTGACTTTC
CASSPWAIDSGANVLTF
>TRBD1|15|TRBV5-4|TRBJ1-2
TGTGCCAGCAGCTTGATAACAGGGGGAATTCGTGGCTACACCTTC
CASSLITGGIRGYTF
>TRBD2|14|TRBV5-1|TRBJ2-1
TGCGCCAGCAGCTCCACTAGCGGGACGGATGAGCAGTTCTTC
CASSSTSGTDEQFF
>-|14|TRBV5-4|TRBJ2-5
TGTGCCAGCAGCCAAGTGGACGGAGGGTCTGAGCAGTACTTC
CASSQVDGGSEQYF
>TRBD1|16|TRBV7-2|TRBJ1-2
TGTGCCAGCAGCTTATCCCGACAGGGGGCAGGCTATGGCTACACCTTC
CASSLSRQGAGYGYTF
>TRBD2|19|TRBV30|TRBJ2-1
TGTGCCTGGAGTCCCACCGCGGAGCGGGAGACCCGACCTTACAATGAGCAGTTCTTC
CAWSPTAERETRPYNEQFF
>-|15|TRBV4-2|TRBJ1-1
TGTGCCAGCAGCCAAGATTGGCAGGGGCACACTGAAGCTTTCTTT
CASSQDWQGHTEAFF